The subject of this entry is one T cell receptor (beta chain). Its antigen is currently unknown. This specimen comes from a study of OX40 agonist ivuxolimab in advanced cancers. The overall study: Dose-escalation patients were diagnosed with hepatocellular carcinoma, melanoma, renal cell cancer or head and neck cancer. Partial responses were recorded for three patients, including one with hepatocellular carcinoma and two with cutaneous melanoma. Previous treatment with anti-PD-1, anti-PD-L1 or anti-CTLA-4 therapy was allowed; less than 45% had received some. Study observations and caveats: Also showing low normalized T-cell clonal expansion were some of the nonresponders.

Generated by immunoSEQ multiplex PCR, the TCRdb table keeps only in-frame clones and is missing some. The table includes 75,000 to 100,000 clones, roughly 90% detected once. The material sequenced was CD4+ or CD8+ T cells sorted from blood, taken in a trial of the OX40 agonist ivuxolimab. The clonotype comes from an adult with an advanced solid tumor such as melanoma, head and neck, liver or kidney cancer.

CDR3 nucleotide sequence: TGTGCCAGCAGCCGGCCGGCTAGCGGGAGATTCCAATATTTT. Amino acids: CASSRPASGRFQYF. The V call is TRBV28, the J call TRBJ2-3, with TRBD2 matching 10 bases. Germline loops: CDR1 MDHEN, CDR2 SYDVKM. The CDR3 runs 14 residues. After removal of 6 bases from V and 15 bases from J, the junction contained 15 bases not matched to a gene.